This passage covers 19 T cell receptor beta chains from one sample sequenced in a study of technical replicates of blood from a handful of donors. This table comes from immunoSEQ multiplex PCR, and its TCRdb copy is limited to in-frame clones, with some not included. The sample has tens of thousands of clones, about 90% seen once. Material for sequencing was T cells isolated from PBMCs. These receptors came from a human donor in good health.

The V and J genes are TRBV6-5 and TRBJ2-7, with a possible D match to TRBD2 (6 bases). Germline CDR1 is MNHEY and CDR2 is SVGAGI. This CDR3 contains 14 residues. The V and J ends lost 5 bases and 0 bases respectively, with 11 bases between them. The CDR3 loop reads CASSVAVSSYEQYF. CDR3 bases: TGTGCCAGCAGTGTAGCGGTCAGCTCCTACGAGCAGTACTTC.

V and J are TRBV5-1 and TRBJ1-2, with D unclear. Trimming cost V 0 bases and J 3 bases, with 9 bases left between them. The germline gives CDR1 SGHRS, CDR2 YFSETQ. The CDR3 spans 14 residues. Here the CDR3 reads CASSLAAVDYGYTF. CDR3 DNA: TGCGCCAGCAGCTTGGCCGCGGTCGACTATGGCTACACCTTC.

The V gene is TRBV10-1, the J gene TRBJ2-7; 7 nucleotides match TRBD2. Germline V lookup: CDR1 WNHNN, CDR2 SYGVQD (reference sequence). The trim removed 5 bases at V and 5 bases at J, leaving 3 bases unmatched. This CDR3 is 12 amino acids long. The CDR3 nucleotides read TGCGCCAGCAGTTTTGCGGGAGACGAGCAGTACTTC. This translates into CASSFAGDEQYF.

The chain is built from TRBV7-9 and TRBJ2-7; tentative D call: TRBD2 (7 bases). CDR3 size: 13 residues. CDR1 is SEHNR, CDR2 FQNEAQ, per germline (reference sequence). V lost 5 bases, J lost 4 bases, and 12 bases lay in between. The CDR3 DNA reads TGTGCCAGCAGCAGGGGGGGTAGGTACGAGCAGTACTTC. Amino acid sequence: CASSRGGRYEQYF.

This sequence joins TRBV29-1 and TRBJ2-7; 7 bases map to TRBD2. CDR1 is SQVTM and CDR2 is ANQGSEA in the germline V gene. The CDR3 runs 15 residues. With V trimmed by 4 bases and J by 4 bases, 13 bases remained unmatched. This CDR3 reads CSVVPVREPGYEQYF. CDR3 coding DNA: TGCAGCGTTGTTCCGGTGCGGGAGCCTGGGTACGAGCAGTACTTC.

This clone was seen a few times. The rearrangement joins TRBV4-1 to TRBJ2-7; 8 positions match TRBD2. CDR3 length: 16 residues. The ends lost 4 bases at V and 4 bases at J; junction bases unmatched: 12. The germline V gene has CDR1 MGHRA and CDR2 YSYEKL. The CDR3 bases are TGCGCCAGCAGCCCCTTGGCGCGGGGGGTCGGTTACGAGCAGTACTTC. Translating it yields CASSPLARGVGYEQYF.

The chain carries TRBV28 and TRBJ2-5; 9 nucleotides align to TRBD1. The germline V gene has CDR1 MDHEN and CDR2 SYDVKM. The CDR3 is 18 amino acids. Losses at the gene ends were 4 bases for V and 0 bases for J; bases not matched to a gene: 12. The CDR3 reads CASSYRTGEGRYQETQYF. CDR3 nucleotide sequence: TGTGCCAGCAGTTACCGGACAGGGGAGGGGAGGTACCAAGAGACCCAGTACTTC.

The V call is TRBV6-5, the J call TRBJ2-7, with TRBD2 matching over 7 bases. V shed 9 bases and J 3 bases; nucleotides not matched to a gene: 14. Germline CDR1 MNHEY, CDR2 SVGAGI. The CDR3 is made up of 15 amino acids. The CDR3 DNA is TGTGCCAGGAATTACATGGGGGGGGTAGGCTACGAGCAGTACTTC. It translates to CARNYMGGVGYEQYF.

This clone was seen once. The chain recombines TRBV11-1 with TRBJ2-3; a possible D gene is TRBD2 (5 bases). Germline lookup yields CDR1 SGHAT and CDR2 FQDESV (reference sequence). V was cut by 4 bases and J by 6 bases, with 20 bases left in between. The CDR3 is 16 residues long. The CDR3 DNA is TGTGCCAGCAGCTCCCTGGTCGTTTGGGAGCCTGATACGCAGTATTTT. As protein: CASSSLVVWEPDTQYF. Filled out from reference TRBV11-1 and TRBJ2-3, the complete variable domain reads EAEVAQSPRYKITEKSQAVAFWCDPISGHATLYWYRQILGQGPELLVQFQDESVVDDSQLPKDRFSAERLKGVDSTLKIQPAELGDSAMYLCASSSLVVWEPDTQYFGPGTRLTVL.

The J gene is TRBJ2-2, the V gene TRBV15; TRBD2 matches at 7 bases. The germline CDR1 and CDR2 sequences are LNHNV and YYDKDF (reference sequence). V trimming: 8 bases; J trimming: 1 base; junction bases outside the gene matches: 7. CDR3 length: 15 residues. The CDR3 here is CATLGTGGNTGELFF. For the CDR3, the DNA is TGTGCCACCCTTGGAACGGGAGGGAACACCGGGGAGCTGTTTTTT.

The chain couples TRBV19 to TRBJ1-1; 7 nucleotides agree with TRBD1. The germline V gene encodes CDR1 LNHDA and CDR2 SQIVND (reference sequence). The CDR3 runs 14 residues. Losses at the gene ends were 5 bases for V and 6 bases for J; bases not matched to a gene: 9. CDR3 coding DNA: TGTGCCAGTAGTGAAGACAGGGCTCCAGCTGAAGCTTTCTTT. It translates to CASSEDRAPAEAFF.

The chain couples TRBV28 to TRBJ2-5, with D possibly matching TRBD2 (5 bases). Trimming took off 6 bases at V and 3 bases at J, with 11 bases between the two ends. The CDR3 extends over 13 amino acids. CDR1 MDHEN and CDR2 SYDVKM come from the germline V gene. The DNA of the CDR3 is TGTGCCAGCAGGAGAGCGGACGAAGAGACCCAGTACTTC. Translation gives CASRRADEETQYF.

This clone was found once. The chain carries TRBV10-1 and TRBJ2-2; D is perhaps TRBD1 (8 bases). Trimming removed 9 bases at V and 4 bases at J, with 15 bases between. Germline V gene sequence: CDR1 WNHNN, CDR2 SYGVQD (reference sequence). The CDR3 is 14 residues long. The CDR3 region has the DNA TGCGCCAGTGGACAGGGAGGGTCCACCGGGGAGCTGTTTTTT. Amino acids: CASGQGGSTGELFF.

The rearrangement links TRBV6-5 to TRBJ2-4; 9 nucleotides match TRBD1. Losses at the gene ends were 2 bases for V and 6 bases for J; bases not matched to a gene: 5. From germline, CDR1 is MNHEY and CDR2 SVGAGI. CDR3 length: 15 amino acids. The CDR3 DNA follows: TGTGCCAGCAGTTACGCCGGACAGGGGCTAAACATTCAGTACTTC. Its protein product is CASSYAGQGLNIQYF.

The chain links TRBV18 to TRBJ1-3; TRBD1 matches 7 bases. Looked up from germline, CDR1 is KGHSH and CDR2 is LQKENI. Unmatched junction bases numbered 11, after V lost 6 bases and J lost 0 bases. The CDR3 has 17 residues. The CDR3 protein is CASSPSLDRSSGNTIYF. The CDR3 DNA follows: TGTGCCAGCTCTCCCAGTCTGGACAGGAGCTCTGGAAACACCATATATTTT.

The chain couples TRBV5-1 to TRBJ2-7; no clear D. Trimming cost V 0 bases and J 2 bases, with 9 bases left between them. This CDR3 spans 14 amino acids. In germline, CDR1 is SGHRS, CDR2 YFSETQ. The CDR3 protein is CASSLGRSTYEQYF. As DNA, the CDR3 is TGCGCCAGCAGCTTGGGCAGGTCCACCTACGAGCAGTACTTC.

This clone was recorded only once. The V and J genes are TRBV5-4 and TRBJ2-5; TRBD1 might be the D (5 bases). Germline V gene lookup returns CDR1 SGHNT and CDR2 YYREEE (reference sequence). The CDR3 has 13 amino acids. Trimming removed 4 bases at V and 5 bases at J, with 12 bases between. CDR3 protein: CASSAQVGETQYF. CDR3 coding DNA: TGTGCCAGCAGCGCACAGGTGGGGGAGACCCAGTACTTC. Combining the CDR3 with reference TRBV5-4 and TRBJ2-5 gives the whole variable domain ETGVTQSPTHLIKTRGQQVTLRCSSQSGHNTVSWYQQALGQGPQFIFQYYREEENGRGNFPPRFSGLQFPNYSSELNVNALELDDSALYLCASSAQVGETQYFGPGTRLLVL.

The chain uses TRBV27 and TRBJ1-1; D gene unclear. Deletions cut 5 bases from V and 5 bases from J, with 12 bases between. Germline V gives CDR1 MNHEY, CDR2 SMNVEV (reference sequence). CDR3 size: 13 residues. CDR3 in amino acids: CASSESPGTEAFF. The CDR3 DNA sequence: TGTGCCAGCAGTGAATCACCCGGGACTGAAGCTTTCTTT.

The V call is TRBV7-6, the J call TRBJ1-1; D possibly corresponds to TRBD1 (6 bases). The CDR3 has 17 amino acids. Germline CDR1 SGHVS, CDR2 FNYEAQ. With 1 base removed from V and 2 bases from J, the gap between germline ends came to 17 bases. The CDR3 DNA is TGTGCCAGCAGCTTAGAGGTACCCAGGGGAAGTAACACTGAAGCTTTCTTT. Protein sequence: CASSLEVPRGSNTEAFF. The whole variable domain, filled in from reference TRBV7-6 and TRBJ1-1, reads GAGVSQSPRYKVTKRGQDVALRCDPISGHVSLYWYRQALGQGPEFLTYFNYEAQQDKSGLPNDRFSAERPEGSISTLTIQRTEQRDSAMYRCASSLEVPRGSNTEAFFGQGTRLTVV.